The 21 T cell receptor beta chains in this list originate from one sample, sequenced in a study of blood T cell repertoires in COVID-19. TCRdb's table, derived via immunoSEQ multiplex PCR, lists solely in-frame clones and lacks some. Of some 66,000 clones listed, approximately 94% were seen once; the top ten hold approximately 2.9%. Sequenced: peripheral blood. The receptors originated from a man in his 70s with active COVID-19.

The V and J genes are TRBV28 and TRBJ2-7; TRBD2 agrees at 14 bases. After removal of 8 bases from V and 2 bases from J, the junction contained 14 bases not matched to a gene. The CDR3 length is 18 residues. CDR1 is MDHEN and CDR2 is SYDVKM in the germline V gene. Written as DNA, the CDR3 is TGTGCCAGCCACCTTCACCGGGGACTAGCGGGGGAAACCTACGAGCAGTACGTC. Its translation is CASHLHRGLAGETYEQYV.

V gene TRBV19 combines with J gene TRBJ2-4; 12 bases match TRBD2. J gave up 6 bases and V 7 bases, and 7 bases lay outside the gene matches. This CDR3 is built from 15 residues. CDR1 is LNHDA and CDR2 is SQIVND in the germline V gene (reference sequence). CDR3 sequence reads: CASMRLAGVVNIQYF. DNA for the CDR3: TGTGCCAGTATGCGACTAGCGGGGGTAGTAAACATTCAGTACTTC.

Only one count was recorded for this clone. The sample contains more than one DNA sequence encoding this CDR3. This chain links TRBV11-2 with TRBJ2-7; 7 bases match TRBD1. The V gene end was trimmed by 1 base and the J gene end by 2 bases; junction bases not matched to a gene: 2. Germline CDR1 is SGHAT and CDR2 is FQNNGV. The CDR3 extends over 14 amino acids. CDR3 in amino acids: CASSLGQGAYEQYF. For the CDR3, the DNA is TGTGCCAGCAGCTTAGGACAGGGAGCCTACGAGCAGTACTTC.

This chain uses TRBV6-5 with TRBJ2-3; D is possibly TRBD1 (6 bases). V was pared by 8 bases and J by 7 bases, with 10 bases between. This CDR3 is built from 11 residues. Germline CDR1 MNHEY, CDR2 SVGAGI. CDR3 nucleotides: TGTGCCAGCTATCAGGGGAATACGCAGTATTTT. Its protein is CASYQGNTQYF.

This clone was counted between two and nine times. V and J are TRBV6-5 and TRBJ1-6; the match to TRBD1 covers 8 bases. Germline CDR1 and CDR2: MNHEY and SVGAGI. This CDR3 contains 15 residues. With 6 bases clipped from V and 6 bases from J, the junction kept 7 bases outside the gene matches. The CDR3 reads CASSQGTGFNSPLHF. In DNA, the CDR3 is TGTGCCAGCAGCCAGGGGACAGGCTTTAATTCACCCCTCCACTTT.

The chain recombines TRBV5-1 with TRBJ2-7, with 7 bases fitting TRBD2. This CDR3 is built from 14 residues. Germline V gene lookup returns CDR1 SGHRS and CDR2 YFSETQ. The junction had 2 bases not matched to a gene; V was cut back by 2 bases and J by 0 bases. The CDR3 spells CASSFSSGSYEQYF. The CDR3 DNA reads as TGCGCCAGCAGCTTTTCTAGCGGCTCCTACGAGCAGTACTTC.

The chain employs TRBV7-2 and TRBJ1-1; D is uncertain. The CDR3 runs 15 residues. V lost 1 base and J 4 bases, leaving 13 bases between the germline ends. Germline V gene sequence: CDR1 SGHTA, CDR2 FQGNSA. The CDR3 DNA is TGTGCCAGCAGCTTAGAGACGGGGATGGGCACTGAAGCTTTCTTT. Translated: CASSLETGMGTEAFF. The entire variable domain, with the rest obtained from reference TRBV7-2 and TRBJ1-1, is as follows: GAGVSQSPSNKVTEKGKDVELRCDPISGHTALYWYRQSLGQGLEFLIYFQGNSAPDKSGLPSDRFSAERTGGSVSTLTIQRTQQEDSAVYLCASSLETGMGTEAFFGQGTRLTVV.

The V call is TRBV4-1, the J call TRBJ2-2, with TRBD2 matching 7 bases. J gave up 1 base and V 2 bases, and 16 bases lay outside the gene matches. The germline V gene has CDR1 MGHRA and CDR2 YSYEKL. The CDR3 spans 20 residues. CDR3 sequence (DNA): TGCGCCAGCAGCCAATTAGCGGGTTTGAATTCCAAACTGAACACCGGGGAGCTGTTTTTT. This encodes CASSQLAGLNSKLNTGELFF.

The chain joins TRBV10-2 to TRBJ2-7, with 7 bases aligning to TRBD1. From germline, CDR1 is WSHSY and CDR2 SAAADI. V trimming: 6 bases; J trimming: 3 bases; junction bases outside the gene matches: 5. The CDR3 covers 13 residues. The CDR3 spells CASRAGTDYEQYV. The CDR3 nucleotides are TGCGCCAGCAGGGCCGGGACAGACTACGAGCAGTACGTC.

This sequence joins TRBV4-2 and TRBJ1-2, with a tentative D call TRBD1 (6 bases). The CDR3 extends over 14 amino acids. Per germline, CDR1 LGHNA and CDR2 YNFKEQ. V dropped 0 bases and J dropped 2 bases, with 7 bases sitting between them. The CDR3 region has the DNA TGTGCCAGCAGCCAAGAGACAGGCAACTATGGCTACACCTTC. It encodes CASSQETGNYGYTF.

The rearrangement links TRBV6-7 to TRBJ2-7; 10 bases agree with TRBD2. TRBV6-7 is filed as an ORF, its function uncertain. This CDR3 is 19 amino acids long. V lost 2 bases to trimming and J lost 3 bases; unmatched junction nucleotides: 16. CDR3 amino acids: CASSYRTSRLAGVDYEQYV. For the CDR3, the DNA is TGTGCCAGCAGTTACCGTACCTCCAGGCTAGCGGGGGTTGACTACGAGCAGTACGTC.

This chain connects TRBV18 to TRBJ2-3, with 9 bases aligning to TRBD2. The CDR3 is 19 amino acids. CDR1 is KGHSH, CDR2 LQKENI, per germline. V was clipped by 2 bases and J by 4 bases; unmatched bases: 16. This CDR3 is CASSPIQKNSGGYSDTQYF. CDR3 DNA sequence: TGTGCCAGCTCACCAATTCAAAAAAATAGCGGGGGATACTCAGATACGCAGTATTTT.

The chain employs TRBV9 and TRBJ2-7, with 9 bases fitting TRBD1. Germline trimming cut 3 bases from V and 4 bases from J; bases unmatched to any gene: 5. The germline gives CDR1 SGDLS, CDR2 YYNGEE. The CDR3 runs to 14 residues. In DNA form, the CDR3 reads TGTGCCAGCAGCGGGACAGGGGTCCTGTACGAGCAGTACTTC. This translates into CASSGTGVLYEQYF.

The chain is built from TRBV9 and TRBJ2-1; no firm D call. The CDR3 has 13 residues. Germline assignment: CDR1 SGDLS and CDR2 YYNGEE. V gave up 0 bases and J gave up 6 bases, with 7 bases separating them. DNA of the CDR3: TGTGCCAGCAGCGTAGCCGGGTTCAATGAGCAGTTCTTC. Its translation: CASSVAGFNEQFF.

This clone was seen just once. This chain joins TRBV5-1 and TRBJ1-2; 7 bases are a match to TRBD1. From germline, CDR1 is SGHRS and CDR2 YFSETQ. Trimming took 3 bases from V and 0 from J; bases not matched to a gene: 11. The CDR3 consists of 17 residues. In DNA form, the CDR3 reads TGCGCCAGCAGCTCGGGCGGGACAGAGACTACTAACTATGGCTACACCTTC. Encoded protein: CASSSGGTETTNYGYTF.

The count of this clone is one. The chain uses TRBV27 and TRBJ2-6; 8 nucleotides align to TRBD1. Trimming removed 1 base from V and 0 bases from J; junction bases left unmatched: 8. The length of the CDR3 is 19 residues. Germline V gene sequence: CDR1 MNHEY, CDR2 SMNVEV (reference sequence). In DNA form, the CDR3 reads TGTGCCAGCAGTTTATGGGGGACAGGAGCCTACTCTGGGGCCAACGTCCTGACTTTC. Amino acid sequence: CASSLWGTGAYSGANVLTF.

CDR3 amino acids: CASSLAFSGGPQETQYF. The DNA for the CDR3 is TGCGCCAGCAGCTTGGCCTTTAGCGGGGGCCCGCAAGAGACCCAGTACTTC. V usage is TRBV5-1 and J usage is TRBJ2-5, with 9 bases identical to TRBD2. After removal of 0 bases from V and 2 bases from J, the junction contained 8 bases not matched to a gene. Germline V gene data show CDR1 as SGHRS and CDR2 as YFSETQ. This CDR3 contains 17 residues.

The CDR3 loop reads CASSPEDRRQAFF. CDR3 sequence (DNA): TGTGCCAGCAGCCCCGAGGACAGGCGGCAAGCTTTCTTT. V and J are TRBV5-8 and TRBJ1-1; 7 nucleotides line up with TRBD1. CDR3 length: 13 residues. Trimming cost V 4 bases and J 9 bases; bases outside gene matches: 9. The germline gives CDR1 SGHTS, CDR2 YDEGEE.

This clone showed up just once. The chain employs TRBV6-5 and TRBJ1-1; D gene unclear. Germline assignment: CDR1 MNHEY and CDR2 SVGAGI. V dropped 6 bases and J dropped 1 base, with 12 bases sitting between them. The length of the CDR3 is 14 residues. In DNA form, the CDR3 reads TGTGCCAGCAGGCCCTTAAGTAGGAACACTGAAGCTTTCTTT. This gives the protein CASRPLSRNTEAFF.

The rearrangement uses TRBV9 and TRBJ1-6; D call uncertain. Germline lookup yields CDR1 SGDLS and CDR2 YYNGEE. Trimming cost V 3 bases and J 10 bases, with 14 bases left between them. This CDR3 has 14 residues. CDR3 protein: CASSGLADGSPLHF. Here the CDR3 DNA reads TGTGCCAGCAGCGGCTTAGCCGACGGGTCACCCCTCCACTTT.

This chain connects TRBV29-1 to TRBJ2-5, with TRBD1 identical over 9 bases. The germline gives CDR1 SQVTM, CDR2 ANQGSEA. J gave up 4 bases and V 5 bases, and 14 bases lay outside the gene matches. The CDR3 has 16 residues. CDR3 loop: CSVLRGGQGKGETQYF. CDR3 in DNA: TGCAGCGTTCTAAGGGGGGGACAGGGAAAAGGAGAGACCCAGTACTTC.